A selection of T cell receptor beta chains follows, all from one sample in a study of T cell repertoires in cytomegalovirus infection. For these TCRs, the target antigens are not known. Using its own MiXCR run on the reads, TCRdb lists one record per CDR3 protein. The top ten hold more than 10% of the sample, which has a few hundred thousand distinct CDR3 sequences, roughly 25% seen once. Here the sequenced sample was cultured PBMCs, taken from culture after CMV antigen stimulation. Receptor source: a human donor in good health (CMV status not recorded). Some clones in this sample may be carry-over from other donors' samples. Each CDR3 is given with its conserved first and last residue. The D gene is left open where the match is weak. Clone size is shown for a subset of rows, as once, few, many or a class of expanded clone.

v_call	cdr3_length	d_call	j_call	clone_size	cdr3_nt	cdr3_aa
TRBV24-1	18	-	TRBJ2-3	-	TGTGCCACCAGTGACCGCAGGGGGGGACTAGGGGAGGCAGATACGCAGTATTTT	CATSDRRGGLGEADTQYF
TRBV6-1	17	TRBD2	TRBJ2-1	-	TGTGCCAGCAGTTCCCTGAGACTAGCGGGAAAATACAATGAGCAGTTCTTC	CASSSLRLAGKYNEQFF
TRBV7-2	13	TRBD1	TRBJ1-6	-	TGTGCCAGCAGCGACAGGGCCCGGCCACCCCTCCACTTT	CASSDRARPPLHF
TRBV12-3/TRBV12-4	15	-	TRBJ2-1	many	TGTGCCAGCAGGGGGGGCGCCGCGGGATACAATGAGCAGTTCTTC	CASRGGAAGYNEQFF
TRBV29-1	13	-	TRBJ2-1	many	TGCAGCGTTCAAGGGGGTTTCTACAATGAGCAGTTCTTC	CSVQGGFYNEQFF
TRBV7-2	17	-	TRBJ1-5	-	TGTGCCAGCAGCGACAACAGGGTGGGCGAATTGTCTCAGCCCCAGCATTTT	CASSDNRVGELSQPQHF
TRBV28	13	TRBD1	TRBJ1-5	-	TGTGCCATATACGGCGGGGACAGGCAGCCCCAGCATTTT	CAIYGGDRQPQHF
TRBV20-1	12	TRBD1	TRBJ1-2	once	TGCAGTGCCCCAGGGACAGGGGATGGCTACACCTTC	CSAPGTGDGYTF
TRBV12-3/TRBV12-4	16	TRBD2	TRBJ2-3	-	TGTGCCAGCAGTCCCCGGACTAGCGGGAGTTCAGATACGCAGTATTTT	CASSPRTSGSSDTQYF
TRBV7-9	23	TRBD2	TRBJ2-3	-	TGTGCCAGCAGCTCGGTCGGGACTAGCGGGAGTTCGCGTGGAAGAAGAGGTCTAGATACGCAGTATTTT	CASSSVGTSGSSRGRRGLDTQYF
TRBV6-2/TRBV6-3	16	-	TRBJ2-3	once	TGTGCCAGCAGTCGGCCCGGCGGCCTGACCACAGATACGCAGTATTTT	CASSRPGGLTTDTQYF
TRBV10-3	13	-	TRBJ1-5	few	TGTGCCATCAGACCCGGACTCAATCAGCCCCAGCATTTT	CAIRPGLNQPQHF
TRBV7-2	14	TRBD1	TRBJ2-5	many	TGTGCCAGCAGCTCCGACAGGGTGAAAGAGACCCAGTACTTC	CASSSDRVKETQYF
TRBV7-9	12	-	TRBJ2-7	-	TGTGCCAGCAGCTCCCAGGCGGGAGAGCAGTACTTC	CASSSQAGEQYF
TRBV7-2	16	TRBD1	TRBJ2-1	few	TGTGCCAGCAGCTTAGATCGGGACAGGGTCTACAATGAGCAGTTCTTC	CASSLDRDRVYNEQFF
TRBV7-2	17	-	TRBJ2-5	many	TGTGCCAGCAGCACACAAGCGACAAGGGGTCCGCAAGAGACCCAGTACTTC	CASSTQATRGPQETQYF
TRBV12-3/TRBV12-4	13	-	TRBJ2-1	few	TGTGCCAGCAGTTTAGCGACTCTTAGTGAGCAGTTCTTC	CASSLATLSEQFF
TRBV28	17	-	TRBJ1-6	many	TGTGCCAGCAGTCCACGGACGGTGATCGTTTATAATTCACCCCTCCACTTT	CASSPRTVIVYNSPLHF
TRBV28	15	TRBD1	TRBJ1-2	many	TGTGCCAGCAGTTCCCCGGACAGGGCATTCGGGGGCTACACCTTC	CASSSPDRAFGGYTF
TRBV6-6	12	-	TRBJ1-2	few	TGTGCCAGCGAGGGAGGGAACTATGGCTACACCTTC	CASEGGNYGYTF
TRBV2	15	-	TRBJ2-5	few	TGTGCCAGCAGGGCTCGCACGGGCACCAGAGAGACCCAGTACTTC	CASRARTGTRETQYF
TRBV12-3/TRBV12-4	13	-	TRBJ1-2	few	TGTGCCAGCACCCAACTGGGTTTCTATGGCTACACCTTC	CASTQLGFYGYTF
TRBV27	13	-	TRBJ1-1	many	TGTGCCAGCAGTCTCTACAGGAACACTGAAGCTTTCTTT	CASSLYRNTEAFF
TRBV12-3/TRBV12-4	18	TRBD2	TRBJ2-2	few	TGTGCCAGCAGCCAGGGACTAGCGGGAGCTGGGAACACCGGGGAGCTGTTTTTT	CASSQGLAGAGNTGELFF
TRBV7-2	16	-	TRBJ2-1	many	TGTGCCAGCAGCTTAGGTTTGTGGCGGAAGCCCTTACAGCAGTTCTTC	CASSLGLWRKPLQQFF
TRBV19	15	-	TRBJ2-6	-	TGTGCCAGTAGCGACCTCAGCTCTGGGGCCAACGTCCTGACTTTC	CASSDLSSGANVLTF
TRBV27	17	TRBD2	TRBJ2-1	few	TGTGCCAGCAGTACCAGACTAGCGGGAGGGTGGCACAATGAGCAGTTCTTC	CASSTRLAGGWHNEQFF
TRBV6-5	13	-	TRBJ1-2	few	TGTGCCAGCAGAAGAGACAGTTACTATGGCTACACCTTC	CASRRDSYYGYTF
TRBV7-2	17	-	TRBJ2-1	-	TGTGCCAGCAGCTTACCCCCCCGCCGCAGCTCCTACAATGAGCAGTTCTTC	CASSLPPRRSSYNEQFF
TRBV29-1	14	-	TRBJ2-2	-	TGCAGCGTCCTTACCGGGTTCACGGCCGGGGAGCTGTTTTTT	CSVLTGFTAGELFF
TRBV4-1	16	-	TRBJ1-1	-	TGCGCCAGCAGCCAACCGTACATACAAAGTGGCACTGAAGCTTTCTTT	CASSQPYIQSGTEAFF
TRBV29-1	14	-	TRBJ2-5	many	TGCAGCGTTGATTTGGAACTCATCGGGGAGACCCAGTACTTC	CSVDLELIGETQYF
TRBV6-5	14	TRBD1	TRBJ1-6	few	TGTGCCAGCAGGACCGACAGGGGTCCGTCACCCCTCCACTTT	CASRTDRGPSPLHF